The 6 T cell receptor beta chains in this list originate from one sample, sequenced in a study of blood T cell repertoires in COVID-19. Produced via immunoSEQ multiplex PCR; TCRdb's table is partial and in-frame only. The table records approximately 300,000 clones, about nine tenths of them present only once. Sequences were obtained from peripheral blood. The receptors originated from a woman aged 50 to 60 with COVID-19, enrolled during active disease.

This clone was recorded only once. V usage is TRBV14 and J usage is TRBJ1-1; 11 nucleotides match TRBD1. Trimming cost V 3 bases and J 2 bases; bases outside gene matches: 5. This CDR3 region has 16 residues. Germline V gene lookup returns CDR1 SGHDN and CDR2 FVKESK. The CDR3 protein is CASSQRTGGTNTEAFF. The CDR3 nucleotides are TGTGCCAGCAGCCAGAGGACAGGGGGCACCAACACTGAAGCTTTCTTT. The full variable domain, its missing parts supplied by reference TRBV14 and TRBJ1-1, is EAGVTQFPSHSVIEKGQTVTLRCDPISGHDNLYWYRRVMGKEIKFLLHFVKESKQDESGMPNNRFLAERTGGTYSTLKVQPAELEDSGVYFCASSQRTGGTNTEAFFGQGTRLTVV.

The CDR3 region is CASSYHEDLTEKANYGYTF. For the CDR3, the DNA is TGTGCCAGCAGTTACCATGAAGACTTGACAGAAAAAGCTAACTATGGCTACACCTTC. J is TRBJ1-2 and V is TRBV6-2 or TRBV6-3; D is perhaps TRBD1 (5 bases). The CDR3 length is 19 residues. Germline CDR1 reads MNHEY; CDR2 reads SVGEGT. The germline V and J ends were trimmed by 2 bases and 0 bases, with 22 bases remaining between them.

The chain links TRBV14 to TRBJ2-7, with 9 positions matching TRBD2. The CDR3 extends over 14 amino acids. Germline lookup yields CDR1 SGHDN and CDR2 FVKESK. With 2 bases clipped from V and 7 bases from J, the junction kept 6 bases outside the gene matches. The CDR3 is CASSQSGRTWEQYF. Here the CDR3 DNA reads TGTGCCAGCAGCCAAAGCGGGAGGACCTGGGAGCAGTACTTC. Full variable domain (outside the CDR3, taken from reference TRBV14 and TRBJ2-7): EAGVTQFPSHSVIEKGQTVTLRCDPISGHDNLYWYRRVMGKEIKFLLHFVKESKQDESGMPNNRFLAERTGGTYSTLKVQPAELEDSGVYFCASSQSGRTWEQYFGPGTRLTVT.

This clone has just one count. This chain connects TRBV11-1 to TRBJ2-7; TRBD1 is a possible D gene (5 bases). The germline V gene encodes CDR1 SGHAT and CDR2 FQDESV (reference sequence). The CDR3 length is 14 residues. The V gene lost 6 bases and the J gene lost 0 bases, with 12 bases spanning the gap. CDR3 in amino acids: CASRFTGASYEQYF. The CDR3 DNA reads TGTGCCAGCAGATTTACAGGCGCCTCCTACGAGCAGTACTTC.

The rearrangement links TRBV6-2 or TRBV6-3 to TRBJ2-5; TRBD2 matches 9 bases. The V segment lost 5 bases and the J segment 5 bases; nucleotides outside the gene matches: 9. This CDR3 contains 15 residues. The germline gives CDR1 MNHEY, CDR2 SVGEGT. CDR3 residues: CASSVLSGSGETQYF. The CDR3 region has the DNA TGTGCCAGCAGTGTCCTTAGCGGGAGCGGGGAGACCCAGTACTTC.

The rearrangement uses TRBV10-2 and TRBJ2-3; the match to TRBD2 covers 14 bases. Germline V CDR1 and CDR2: WSHSY, SAAADI. The V segment lost 7 bases and the J segment 2 bases; nucleotides outside the gene matches: 23. The CDR3 totals 22 residues. The CDR3 is CASIGPGTSGSRSLSSTDTQYF. CDR3 nucleotide sequence: TGCGCCAGCATTGGCCCCGGGACTAGCGGGAGTAGGTCCCTGAGCTCCACAGATACGCAGTATTTT.